This record concerns one T cell receptor beta chain sequence. The data are from a study of blood T cell repertoires in COVID-19. Study overall: Both acute and convalescent COVID-19 samples were obtained from the United States, Italy and Spain.

Per the authors' pipeline: The assay estimated nucleated cells by amplifying reference gene primers. The table came from immunoSEQ multiplex PCR; TCRdb's copy has only in-frame clones and leaves some out. V and J calls and clone size come straight from that table; D and trimming were deduced from the DNA. The sample contains about 44,000 clones, roughly 73% of which appear only once. The material sequenced was peripheral blood. The clonotype originates from a man older than 75 with acute or convalescent COVID-19.

CDR3 sequence: CASSFRDRSKGAFF. CDR3 DNA: TGTGCCAGCAGTTTCCGAGACAGGTCGAAGGGAGCTTTCTTT. The chain joins TRBV28 to TRBJ1-1, with D possibly matching TRBD1 (6 bases). The CDR3 totals 14 residues. The V end lost 3 bases, the J end lost 10 bases, and 18 bases lay between the germline ends. In germline, CDR1 is MDHEN, CDR2 SYDVKM.